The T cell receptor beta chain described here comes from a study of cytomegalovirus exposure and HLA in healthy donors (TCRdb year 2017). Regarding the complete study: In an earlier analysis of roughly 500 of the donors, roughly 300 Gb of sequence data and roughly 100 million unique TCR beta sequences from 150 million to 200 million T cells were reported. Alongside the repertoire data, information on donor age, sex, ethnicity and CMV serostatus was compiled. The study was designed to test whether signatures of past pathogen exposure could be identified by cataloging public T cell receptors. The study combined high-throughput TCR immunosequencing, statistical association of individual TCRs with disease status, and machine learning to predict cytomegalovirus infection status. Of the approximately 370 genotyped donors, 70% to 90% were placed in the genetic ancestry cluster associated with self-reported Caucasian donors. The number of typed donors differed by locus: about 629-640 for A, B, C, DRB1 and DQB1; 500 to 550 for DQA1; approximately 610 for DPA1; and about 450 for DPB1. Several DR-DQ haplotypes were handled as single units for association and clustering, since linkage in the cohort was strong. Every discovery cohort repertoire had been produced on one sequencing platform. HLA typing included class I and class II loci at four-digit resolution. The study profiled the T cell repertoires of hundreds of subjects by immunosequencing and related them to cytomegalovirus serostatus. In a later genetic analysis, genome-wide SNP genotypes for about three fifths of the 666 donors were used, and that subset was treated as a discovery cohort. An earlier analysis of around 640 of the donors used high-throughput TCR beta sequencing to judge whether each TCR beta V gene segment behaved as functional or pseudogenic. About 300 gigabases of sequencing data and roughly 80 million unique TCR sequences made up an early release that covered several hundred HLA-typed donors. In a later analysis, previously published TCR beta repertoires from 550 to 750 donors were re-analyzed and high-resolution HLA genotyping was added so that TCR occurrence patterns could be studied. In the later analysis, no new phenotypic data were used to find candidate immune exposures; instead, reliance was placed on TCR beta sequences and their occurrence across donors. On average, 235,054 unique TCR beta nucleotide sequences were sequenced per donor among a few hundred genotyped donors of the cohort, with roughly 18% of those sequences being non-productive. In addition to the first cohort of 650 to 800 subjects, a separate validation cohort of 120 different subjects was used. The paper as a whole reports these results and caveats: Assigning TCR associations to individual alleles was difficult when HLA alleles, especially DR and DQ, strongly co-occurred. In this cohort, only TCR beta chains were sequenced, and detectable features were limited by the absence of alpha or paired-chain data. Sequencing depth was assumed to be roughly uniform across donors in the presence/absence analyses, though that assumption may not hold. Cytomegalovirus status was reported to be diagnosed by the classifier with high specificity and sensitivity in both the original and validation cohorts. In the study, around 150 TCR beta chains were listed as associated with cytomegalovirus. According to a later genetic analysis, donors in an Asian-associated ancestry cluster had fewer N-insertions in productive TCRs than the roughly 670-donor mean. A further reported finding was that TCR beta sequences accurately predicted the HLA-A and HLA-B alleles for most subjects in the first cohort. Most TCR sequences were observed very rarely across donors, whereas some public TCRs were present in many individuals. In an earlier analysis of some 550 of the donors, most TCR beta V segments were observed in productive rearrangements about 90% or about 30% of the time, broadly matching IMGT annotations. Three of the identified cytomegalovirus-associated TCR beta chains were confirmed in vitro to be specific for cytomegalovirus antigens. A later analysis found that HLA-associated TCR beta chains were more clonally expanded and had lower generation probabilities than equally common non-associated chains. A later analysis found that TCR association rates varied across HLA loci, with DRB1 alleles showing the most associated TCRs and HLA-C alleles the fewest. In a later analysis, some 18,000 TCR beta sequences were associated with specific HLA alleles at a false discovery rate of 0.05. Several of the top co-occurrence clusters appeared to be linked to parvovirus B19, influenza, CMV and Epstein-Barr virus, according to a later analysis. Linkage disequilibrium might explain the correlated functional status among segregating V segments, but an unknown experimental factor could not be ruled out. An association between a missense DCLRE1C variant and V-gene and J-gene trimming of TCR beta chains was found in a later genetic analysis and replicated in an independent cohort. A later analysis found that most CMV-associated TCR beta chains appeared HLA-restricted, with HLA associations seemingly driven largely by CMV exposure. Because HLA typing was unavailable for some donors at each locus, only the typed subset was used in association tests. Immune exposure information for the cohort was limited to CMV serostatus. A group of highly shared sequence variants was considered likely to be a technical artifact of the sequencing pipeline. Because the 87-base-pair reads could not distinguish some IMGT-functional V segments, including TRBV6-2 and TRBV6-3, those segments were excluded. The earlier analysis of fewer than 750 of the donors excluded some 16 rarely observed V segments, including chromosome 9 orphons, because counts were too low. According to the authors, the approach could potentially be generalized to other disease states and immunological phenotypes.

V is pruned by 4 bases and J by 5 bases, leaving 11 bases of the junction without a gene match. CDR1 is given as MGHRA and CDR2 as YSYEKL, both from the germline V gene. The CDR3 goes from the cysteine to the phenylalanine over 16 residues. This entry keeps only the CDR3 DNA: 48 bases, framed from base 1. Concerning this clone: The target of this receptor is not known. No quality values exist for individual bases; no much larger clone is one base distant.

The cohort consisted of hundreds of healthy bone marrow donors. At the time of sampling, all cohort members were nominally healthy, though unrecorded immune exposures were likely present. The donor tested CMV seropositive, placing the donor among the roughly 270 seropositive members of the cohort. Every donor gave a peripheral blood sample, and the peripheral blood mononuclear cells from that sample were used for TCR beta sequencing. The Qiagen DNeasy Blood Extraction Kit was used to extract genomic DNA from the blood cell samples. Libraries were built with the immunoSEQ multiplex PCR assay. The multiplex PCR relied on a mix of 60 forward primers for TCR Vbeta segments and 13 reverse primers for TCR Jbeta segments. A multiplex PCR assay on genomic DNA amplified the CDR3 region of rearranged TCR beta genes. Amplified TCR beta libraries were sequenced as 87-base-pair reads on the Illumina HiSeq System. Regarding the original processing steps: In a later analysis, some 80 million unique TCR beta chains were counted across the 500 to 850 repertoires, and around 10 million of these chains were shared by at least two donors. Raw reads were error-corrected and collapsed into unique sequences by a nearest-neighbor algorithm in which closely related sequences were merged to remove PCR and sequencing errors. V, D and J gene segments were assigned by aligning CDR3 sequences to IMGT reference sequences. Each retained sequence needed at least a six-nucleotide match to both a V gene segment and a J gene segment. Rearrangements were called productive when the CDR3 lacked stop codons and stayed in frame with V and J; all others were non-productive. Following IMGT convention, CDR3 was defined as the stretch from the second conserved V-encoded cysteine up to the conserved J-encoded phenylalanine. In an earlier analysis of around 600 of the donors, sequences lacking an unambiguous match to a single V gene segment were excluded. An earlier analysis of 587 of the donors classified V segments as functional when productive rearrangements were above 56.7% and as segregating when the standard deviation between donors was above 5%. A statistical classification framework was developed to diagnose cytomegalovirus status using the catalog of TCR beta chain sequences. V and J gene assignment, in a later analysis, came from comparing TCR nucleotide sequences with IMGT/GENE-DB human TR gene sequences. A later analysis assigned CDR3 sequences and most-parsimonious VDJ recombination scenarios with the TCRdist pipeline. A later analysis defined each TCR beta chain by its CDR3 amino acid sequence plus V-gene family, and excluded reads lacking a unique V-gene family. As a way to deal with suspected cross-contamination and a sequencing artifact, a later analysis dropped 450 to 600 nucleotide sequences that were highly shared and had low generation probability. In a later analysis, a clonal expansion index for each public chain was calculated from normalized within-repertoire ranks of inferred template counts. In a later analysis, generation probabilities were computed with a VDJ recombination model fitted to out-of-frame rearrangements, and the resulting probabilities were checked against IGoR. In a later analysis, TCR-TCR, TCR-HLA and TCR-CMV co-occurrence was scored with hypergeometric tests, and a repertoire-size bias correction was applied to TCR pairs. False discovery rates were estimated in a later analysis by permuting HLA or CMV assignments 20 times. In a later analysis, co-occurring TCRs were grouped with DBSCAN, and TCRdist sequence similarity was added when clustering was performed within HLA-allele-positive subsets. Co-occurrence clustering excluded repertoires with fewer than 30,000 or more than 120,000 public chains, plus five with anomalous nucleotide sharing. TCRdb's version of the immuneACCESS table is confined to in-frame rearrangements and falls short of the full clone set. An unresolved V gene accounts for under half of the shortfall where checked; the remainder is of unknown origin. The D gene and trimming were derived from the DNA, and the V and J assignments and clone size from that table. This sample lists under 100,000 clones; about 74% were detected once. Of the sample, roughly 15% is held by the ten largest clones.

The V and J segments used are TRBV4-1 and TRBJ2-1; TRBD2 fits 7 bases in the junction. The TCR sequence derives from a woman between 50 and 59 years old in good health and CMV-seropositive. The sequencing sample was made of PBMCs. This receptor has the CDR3 CASSPPGRESHNEQFF. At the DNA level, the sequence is TGCGCCAGCAGCCCCCCGGGGCGGGAGTCCCACAATGAGCAGTTCTTC.